This TCR beta chain was captured in a study of blood T cells in healthy people across ages. A J-beta primer mix and a sample-barcoded 5' primer were used in a second PCR of roughly 7 to 12 cycles. TCRdb re-derived calls from the 5' RACE reads in MiXCR, one entry per CDR3 protein. The data hold 750,000 or so distinct CDR3 sequences, with approximately 25% observed a single time. Trimming at V came to 6 bases and at J to 6 bases, leaving 11 bases not matched to a gene. From germline, CDR1 is DFQATT and CDR2 SNEGSKA (reference sequence). There are 15 residues in the CDR3. The sample also formed part of further work on T cells of mothers and their children. That paper notes: Donation came from three healthy Caucasian mothers together with their six children. Related mother-child pairs showed slightly higher but non-significant overlap than unrelated pairs.

V is TRBV20-1 and J is TRBJ2-3; 11 bases match TRBD1. The sequence came from a boy aged 5-17 years in good health. The specimen was blood. CDR3 sequence reads: CSARDRGYPSDTQYF. Written as DNA, the CDR3 is TGCAGTGCGCGGGACAGGGGGTACCCCAGCGATACGCAGTATTTT.